The present T cell receptor (beta chain) was sequenced within a study of PD-L1 blockade in urothelial cancer. In the study overall: Men with urothelial cancer arising in the bladder made up about 90% of the roughly 29 patients. Specimens of blood held a median count of 141,255 T cells. General observations from the study: Blood clones associated with the tumor expanded more at 3 weeks in durable-benefit patients. Sub-median blood TCR clonality before treatment predicted longer survival.

Germline CDR1 SGHRS, CDR2 YFSETQ. The CDR3 loop spans 15 amino acids. Trimming cost V 1 base and J 2 bases, with 13 bases left between them. Turning to this clone: The antigen is unknown.

The time point was: pretreatment peripheral blood. Repertoires were generated with immunoSEQ multiplex PCR, while TCRdb's copy carries only in-frame clones and drops some. The data show some 89,000 clones, about 85% seen once. The sample in question was PBMCs, obtained around atezolizumab (anti-PD-L1) treatment. This rearrangement joins TRBV5-1 to TRBJ2-7, with no clear D. The receptor's source is a man aged 55 to 69 with urothelial cancer. The CDR3 DNA is TGCGCCAGCAGCTTGCTTCTCGGGTTAGCCTACGAGCAGTACTTC. This encodes CASSLLLGLAYEQYF.